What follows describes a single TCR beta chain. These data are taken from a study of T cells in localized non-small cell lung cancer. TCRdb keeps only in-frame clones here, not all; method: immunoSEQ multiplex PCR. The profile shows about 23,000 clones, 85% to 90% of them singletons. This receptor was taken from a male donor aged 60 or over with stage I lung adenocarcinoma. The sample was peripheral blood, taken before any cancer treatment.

The CDR3 region is CASSYSQRGNTEAFF. The CDR3 coding sequence is TGTGCCAGCAGTTACAGTCAGCGGGGGAACACTGAAGCTTTCTTT. The V and J genes are TRBV6-5 and TRBJ1-1; D unclear. The CDR3 runs 15 residues. V was shortened by 2 bases and J by 1 base, with 11 bases between the two germline ends. Germline V gene lookup returns CDR1 MNHEY and CDR2 SVGAGI.